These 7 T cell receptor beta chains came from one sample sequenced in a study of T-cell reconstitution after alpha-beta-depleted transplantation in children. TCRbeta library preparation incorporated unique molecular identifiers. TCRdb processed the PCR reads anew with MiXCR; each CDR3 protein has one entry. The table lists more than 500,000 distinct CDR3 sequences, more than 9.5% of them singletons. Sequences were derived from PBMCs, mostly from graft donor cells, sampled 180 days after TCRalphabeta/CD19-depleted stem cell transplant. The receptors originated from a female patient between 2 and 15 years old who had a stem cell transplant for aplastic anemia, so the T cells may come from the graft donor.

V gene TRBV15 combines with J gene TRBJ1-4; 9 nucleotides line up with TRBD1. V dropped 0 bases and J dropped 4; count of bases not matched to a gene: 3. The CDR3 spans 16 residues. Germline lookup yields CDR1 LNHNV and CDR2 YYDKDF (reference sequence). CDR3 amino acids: CATSRDLTGGNEKLFF. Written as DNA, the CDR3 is TGTGCCACCAGCAGAGATCTGACAGGGGGTAATGAAAAACTGTTTTTT.

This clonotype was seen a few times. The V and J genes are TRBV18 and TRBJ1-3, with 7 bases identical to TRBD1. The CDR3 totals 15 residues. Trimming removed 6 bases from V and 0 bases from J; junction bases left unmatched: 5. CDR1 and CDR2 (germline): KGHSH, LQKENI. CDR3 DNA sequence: TGTGCCAGCTCCGGACAGGATCTCTCTGGAAACACCATATATTTT. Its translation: CASSGQDLSGNTIYF.

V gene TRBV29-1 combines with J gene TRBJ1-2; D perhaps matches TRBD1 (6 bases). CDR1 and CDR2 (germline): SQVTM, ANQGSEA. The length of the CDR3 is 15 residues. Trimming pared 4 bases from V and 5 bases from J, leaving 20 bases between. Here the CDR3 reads CSVGRGGTAPYGYTF. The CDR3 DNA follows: TGCAGCGTTGGAAGGGGGGGAACTGCCCCTTATGGCTACACCTTC.

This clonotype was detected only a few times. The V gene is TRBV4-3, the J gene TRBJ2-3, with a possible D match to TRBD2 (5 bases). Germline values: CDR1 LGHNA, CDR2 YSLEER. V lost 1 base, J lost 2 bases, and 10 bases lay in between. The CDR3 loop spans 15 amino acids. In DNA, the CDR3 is TGCGCCAGCAGCCAAGGAACTAGTATCACAGATACGCAGTATTTT. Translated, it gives CASSQGTSITDTQYF.

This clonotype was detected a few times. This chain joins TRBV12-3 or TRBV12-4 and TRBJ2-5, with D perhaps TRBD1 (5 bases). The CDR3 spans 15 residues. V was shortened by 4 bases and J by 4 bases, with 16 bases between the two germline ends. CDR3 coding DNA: TGTGCCAGCAGTTCCCCTGGCAGGGCTGGAGAGACCCAGTACTTC. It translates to CASSSPGRAGETQYF.

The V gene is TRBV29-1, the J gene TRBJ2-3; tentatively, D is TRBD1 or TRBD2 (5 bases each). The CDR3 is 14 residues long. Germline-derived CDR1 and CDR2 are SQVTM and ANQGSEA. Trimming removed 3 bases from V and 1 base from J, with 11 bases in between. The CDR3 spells CSVDSSRGTDTQYF. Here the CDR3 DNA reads TGCAGCGTTGATTCTAGCAGGGGCACAGATACGCAGTATTTT.

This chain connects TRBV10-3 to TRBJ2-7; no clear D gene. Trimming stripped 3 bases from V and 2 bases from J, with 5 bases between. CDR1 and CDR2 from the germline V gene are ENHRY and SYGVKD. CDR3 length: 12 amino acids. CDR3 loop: CAISDKTYEQYF. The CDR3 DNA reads TGTGCCATCAGTGATAAAACCTACGAGCAGTACTTC.